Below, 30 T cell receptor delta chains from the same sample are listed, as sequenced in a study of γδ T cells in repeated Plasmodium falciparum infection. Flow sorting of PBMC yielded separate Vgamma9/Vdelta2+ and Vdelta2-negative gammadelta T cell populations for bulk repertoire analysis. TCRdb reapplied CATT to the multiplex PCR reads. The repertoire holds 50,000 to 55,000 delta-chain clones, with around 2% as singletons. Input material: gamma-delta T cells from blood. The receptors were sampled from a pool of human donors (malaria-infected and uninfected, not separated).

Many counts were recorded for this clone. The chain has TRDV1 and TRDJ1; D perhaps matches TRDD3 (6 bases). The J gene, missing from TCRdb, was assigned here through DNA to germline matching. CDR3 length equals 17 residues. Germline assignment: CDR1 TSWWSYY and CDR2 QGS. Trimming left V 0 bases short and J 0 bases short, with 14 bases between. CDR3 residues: CALGELRRGTHTDKLIF. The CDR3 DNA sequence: TGTGCTCTTGGGGAACTCAGGCGGGGGACCCACACCGATAAACTCATCTTT.

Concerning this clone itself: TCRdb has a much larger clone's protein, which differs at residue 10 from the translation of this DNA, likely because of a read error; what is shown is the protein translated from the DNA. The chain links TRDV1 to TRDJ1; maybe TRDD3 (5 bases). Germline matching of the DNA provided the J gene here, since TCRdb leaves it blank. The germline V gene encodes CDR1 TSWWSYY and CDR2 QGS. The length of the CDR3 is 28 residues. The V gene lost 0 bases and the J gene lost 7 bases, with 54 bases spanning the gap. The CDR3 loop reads CALGELSHEVPVPGRVYWPPGVSIKLIF. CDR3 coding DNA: TGTGCTCTTGGGGAACTCTCTCACGAGGTCCCCGTCCCAGGACGCGTTTACTGGCCTCCCGGTGTATCGATTAAACTCATCTTT.

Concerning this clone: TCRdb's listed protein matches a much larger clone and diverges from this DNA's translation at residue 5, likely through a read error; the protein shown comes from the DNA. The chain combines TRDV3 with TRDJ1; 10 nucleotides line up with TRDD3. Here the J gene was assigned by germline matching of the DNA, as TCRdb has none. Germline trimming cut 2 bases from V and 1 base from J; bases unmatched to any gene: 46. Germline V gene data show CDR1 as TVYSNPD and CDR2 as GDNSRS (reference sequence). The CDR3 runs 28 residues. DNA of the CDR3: TGTGCCTTTCTGCAGCGATATTACTTGGACCCTCCTATAAGAGTGGGCTACTGGGGGATCAGATTCACCGATAAACTCATCTTT. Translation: CAFLQRYYLDPPIRVGYWGIRFTDKLIF.

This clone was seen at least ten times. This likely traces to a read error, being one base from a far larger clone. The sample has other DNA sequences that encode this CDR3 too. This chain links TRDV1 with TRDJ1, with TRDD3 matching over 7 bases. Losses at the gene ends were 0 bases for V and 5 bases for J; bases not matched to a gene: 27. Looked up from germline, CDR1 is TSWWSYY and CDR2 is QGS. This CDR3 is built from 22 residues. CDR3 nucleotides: TGTGCTCTTGGGGAACTAAAGGCCCATCTACTTAGACTGGGGTTGTTAAGAGATAAACTCATCTTT. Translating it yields CALGELKAHLLRLGLLRDKLIF.

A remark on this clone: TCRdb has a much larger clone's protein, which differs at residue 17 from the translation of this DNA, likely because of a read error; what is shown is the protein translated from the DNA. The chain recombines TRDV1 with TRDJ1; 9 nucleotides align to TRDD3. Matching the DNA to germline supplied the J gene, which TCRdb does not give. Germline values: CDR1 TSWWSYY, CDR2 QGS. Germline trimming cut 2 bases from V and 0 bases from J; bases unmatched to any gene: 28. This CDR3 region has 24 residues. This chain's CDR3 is CALGEDLCSRGYAFGKRYTDKLIF. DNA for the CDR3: TGTGCTCTTGGGGAAGACCTGTGTTCTCGGGGATACGCTTTCGGTAAAAGGTACACCGATAAACTCATCTTT.

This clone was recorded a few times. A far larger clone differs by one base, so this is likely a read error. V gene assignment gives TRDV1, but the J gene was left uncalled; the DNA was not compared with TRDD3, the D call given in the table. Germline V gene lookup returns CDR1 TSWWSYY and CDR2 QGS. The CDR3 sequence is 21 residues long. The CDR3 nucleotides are TGTGCTCTTGGGGACACTGTCTTTCCTACTGGGGGACGACCCAACACCGATAAACTCATCTTC. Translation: CALGDTVFPTGGRPNTDKLIF.

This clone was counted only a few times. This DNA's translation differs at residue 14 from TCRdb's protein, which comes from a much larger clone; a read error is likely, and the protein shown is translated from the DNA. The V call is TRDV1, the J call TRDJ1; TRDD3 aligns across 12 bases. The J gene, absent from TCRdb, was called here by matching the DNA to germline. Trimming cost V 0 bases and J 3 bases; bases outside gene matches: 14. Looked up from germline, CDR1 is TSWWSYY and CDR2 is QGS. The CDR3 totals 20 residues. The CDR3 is CALGELRPYWGIPQADKLIF. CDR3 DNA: TGTGCTCTTGGGGAACTACGTCCTTACTGGGGGATACCTCAAGCCGATAAACTCATCTTT.

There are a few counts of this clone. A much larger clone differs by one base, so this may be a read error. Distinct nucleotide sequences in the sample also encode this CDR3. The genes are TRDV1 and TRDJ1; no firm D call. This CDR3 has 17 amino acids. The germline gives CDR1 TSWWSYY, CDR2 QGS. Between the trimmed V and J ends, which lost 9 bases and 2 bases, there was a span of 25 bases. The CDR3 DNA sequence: TGTGCTCTCTACAATCCGCTATCTGAGTCCTTAACCGATAAACTCATCTTT. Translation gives CALYNPLSESLTDKLIF.

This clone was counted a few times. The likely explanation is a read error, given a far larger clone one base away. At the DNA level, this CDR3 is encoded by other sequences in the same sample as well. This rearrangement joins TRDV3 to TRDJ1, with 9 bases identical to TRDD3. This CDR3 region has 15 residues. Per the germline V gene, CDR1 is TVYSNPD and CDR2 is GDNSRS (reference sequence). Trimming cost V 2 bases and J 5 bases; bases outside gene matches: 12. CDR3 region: CAFGWVLGDPDKLIF. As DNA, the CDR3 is TGTGCCTTTGGGTGGGTACTGGGGGACCCAGATAAACTCATCTTT.

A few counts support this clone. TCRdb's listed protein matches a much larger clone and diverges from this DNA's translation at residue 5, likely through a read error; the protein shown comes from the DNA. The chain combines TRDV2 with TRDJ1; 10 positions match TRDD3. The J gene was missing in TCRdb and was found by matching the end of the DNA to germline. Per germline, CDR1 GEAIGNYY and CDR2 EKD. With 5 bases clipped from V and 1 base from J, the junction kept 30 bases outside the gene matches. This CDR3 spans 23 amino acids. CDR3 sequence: CACGNHFLMRGIRSRGCTDKLIF. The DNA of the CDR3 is TGTGCCTGTGGCAATCACTTCCTAATGAGGGGGATACGCTCCCGGGGTTGCACCGATAAACTCATCTTT.

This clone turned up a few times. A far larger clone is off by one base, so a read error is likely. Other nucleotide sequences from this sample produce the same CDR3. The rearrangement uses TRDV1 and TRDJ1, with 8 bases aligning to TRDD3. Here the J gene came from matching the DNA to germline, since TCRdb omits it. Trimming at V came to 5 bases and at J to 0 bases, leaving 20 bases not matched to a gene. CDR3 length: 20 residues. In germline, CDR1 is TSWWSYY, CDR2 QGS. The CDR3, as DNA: TGTGCTCTTGGGAAACGAACGGTCCTGGGGATACCCGGGTACACCGATAAACTCATCTTT. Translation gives CALGKRTVLGIPGYTDKLIF.

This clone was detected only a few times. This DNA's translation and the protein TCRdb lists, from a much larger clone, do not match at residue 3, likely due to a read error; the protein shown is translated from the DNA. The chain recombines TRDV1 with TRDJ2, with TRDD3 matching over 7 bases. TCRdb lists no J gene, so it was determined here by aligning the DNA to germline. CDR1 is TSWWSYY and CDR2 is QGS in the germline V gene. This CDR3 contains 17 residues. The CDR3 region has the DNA TGTGCTCCTGGGCCACGCTTGGGGGAAACTCCGACAGCACAACTCTTCTTT. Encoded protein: CAPGPRLGETPTAQLFF.

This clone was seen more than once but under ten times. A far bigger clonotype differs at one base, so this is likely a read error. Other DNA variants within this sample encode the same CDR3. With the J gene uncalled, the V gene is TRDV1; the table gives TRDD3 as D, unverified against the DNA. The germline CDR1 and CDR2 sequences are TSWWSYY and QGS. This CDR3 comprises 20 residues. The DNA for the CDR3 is TGTGCTCTTGGGGAAGCCTCTGTCTCCCTCACTGGGGGATACGCGATCAAGCTCATCTTT. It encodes CALGEASVSLTGGYAIKLIF.

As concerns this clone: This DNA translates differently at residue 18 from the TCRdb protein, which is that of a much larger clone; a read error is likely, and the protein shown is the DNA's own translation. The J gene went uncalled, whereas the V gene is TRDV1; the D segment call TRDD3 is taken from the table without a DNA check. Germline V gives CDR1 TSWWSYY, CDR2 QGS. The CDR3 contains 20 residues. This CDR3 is CALGELRPTWGYWYTDKFIF. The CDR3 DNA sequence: TGTGCTCTTGGGGAACTACGACCAACATGGGGATACTGGTACACCGATAAATTCATCTTT.

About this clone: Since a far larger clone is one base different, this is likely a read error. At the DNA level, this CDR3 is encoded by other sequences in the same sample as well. The CDR3 region has the DNA TGCGCTCTTGGGGACTCTGGGCTCCTATACACCGATAAACTCATCTTT. It is translated as CALGDSGLLYTDKLIF. V gene TRDV1 combines with J gene TRDJ1, with D perhaps TRDD2 or TRDD3 (5 bases each). As TCRdb names no J gene, one was assigned here on the basis of a DNA match to germline. Germline values: CDR1 TSWWSYY, CDR2 QGS. The CDR3 length is 16 residues.

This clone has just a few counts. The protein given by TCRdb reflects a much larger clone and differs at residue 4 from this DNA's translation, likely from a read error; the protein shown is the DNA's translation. The chain's CDR3 is CACNTLIQRTDKLIF. The CDR3 coding sequence is TGTGCCTGTAACACCCTAATACAAAGGACCGATAAACTCATCTTT. This sequence joins TRDV2 and TRDJ1; D uncertain. TCRdb lists no J gene, so it was determined here by aligning the DNA to germline. The CDR3 is 15 residues long. From germline, CDR1 is GEAIGNYY and CDR2 EKD.

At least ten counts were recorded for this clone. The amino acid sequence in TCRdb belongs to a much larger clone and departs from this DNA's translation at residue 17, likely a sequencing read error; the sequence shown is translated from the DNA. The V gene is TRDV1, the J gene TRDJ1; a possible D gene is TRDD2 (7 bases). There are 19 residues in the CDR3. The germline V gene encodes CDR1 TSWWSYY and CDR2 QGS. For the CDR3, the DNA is TGTGCTCTTGGGAAGGCCATATTCCTACTCGGCTGGGGATGGAATAAACCCATCTTT. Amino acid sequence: CALGKAIFLLGWGWNKPIF.

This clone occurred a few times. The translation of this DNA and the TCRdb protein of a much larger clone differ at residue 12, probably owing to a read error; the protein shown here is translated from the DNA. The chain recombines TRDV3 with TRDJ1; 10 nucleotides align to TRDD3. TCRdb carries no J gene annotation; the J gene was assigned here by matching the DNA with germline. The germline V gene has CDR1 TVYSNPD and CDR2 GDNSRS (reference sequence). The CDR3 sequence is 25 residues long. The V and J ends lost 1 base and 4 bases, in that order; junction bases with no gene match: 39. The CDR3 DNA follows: TGTGCCTTTATCCCTTTTTTAGTGAAGGGTTATATTGGGGGATACCCTCCGGGAGTTGGCGATAAACTCATCTTT. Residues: CAFIPFLVKGYIGGYPPGVGDKLIF.

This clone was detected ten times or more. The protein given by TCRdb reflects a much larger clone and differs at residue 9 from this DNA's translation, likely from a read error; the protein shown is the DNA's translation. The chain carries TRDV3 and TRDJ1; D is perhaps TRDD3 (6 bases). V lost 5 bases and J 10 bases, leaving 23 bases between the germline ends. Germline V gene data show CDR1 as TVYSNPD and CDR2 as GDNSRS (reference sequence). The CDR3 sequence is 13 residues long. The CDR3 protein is CAKRGRIGGGLIF. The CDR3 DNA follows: TGTGCCAAACGAGGGAGGATTGGGGGTGGACTCATCTTT.

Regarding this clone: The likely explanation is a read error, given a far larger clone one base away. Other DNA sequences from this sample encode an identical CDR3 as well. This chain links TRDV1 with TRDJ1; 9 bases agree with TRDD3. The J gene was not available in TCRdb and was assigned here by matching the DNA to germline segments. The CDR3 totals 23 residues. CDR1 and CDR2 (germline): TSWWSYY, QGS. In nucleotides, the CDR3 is TGCGCTCTTGGGGAACAAGGGTATTCCTACGCTATACTGGGGGACCTGTACACCGATAAACTCATCTTT. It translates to CALGEQGYSYAILGDLYTDKLIF.

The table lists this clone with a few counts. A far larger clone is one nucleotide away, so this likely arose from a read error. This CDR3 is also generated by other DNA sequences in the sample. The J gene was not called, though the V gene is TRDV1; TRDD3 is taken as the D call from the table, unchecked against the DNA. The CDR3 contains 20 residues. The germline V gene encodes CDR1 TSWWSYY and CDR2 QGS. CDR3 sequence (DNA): TGTGCTCTTGGGGAATCGGCCTACCTTATACTGGGGATCTACACCGATAAACTCATTTTT. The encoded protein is CALGESAYLILGIYTDKLIF.

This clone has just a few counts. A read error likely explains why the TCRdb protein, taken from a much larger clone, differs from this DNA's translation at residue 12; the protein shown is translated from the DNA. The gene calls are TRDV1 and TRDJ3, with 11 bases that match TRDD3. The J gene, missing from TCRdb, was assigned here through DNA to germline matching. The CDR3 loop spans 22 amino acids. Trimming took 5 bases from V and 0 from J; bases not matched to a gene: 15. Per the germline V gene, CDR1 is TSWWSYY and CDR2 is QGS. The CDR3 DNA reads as TGTGCTCTTGGGCGAACGTGGGGGATACGCGTTCCGAGCTCCTGGGACACCCGACAGATGTTTTTC. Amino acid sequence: CALGRTWGIRVPSSWDTRQMFF.

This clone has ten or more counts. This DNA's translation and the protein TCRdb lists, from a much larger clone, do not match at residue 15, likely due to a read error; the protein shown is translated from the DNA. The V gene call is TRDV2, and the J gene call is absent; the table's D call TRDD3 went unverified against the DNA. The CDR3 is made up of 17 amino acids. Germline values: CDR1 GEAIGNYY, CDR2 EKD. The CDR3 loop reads CACDYVLRAGDPDKPIF. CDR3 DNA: TGTGCCTGTGACTACGTACTGCGCGCTGGGGATCCCGATAAACCCATCTTT.

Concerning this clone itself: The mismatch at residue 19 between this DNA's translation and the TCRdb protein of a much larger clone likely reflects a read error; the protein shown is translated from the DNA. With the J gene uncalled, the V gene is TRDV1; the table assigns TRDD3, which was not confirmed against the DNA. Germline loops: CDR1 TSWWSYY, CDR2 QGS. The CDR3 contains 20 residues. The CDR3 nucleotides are TGTGCTCTTGGGGTCCCCTTAGGGGGATACGCACTGCGATACACCGATAAACTCACCTTT. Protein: CALGVPLGGYALRYTDKLTF.

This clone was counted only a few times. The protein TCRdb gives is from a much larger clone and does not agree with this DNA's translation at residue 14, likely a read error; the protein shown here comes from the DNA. The CDR3 DNA reads TGTGCTCTTGGGGAACCCCTGTCGGCTGGGGGTTTCACTTCGACAGCACAACTCTTCTTT. Its translation: CALGEPLSAGGFTSTAQLFF. This chain uses TRDV1 with TRDJ2, with 7 bases that match TRDD3. Because TCRdb records no J gene, it was assigned here through a match of the DNA to germline. The CDR3 has 20 residues. The germline CDR1 and CDR2 sequences are TSWWSYY and QGS. The V and J ends lost 1 base and 4 bases, in that order; junction bases with no gene match: 18.

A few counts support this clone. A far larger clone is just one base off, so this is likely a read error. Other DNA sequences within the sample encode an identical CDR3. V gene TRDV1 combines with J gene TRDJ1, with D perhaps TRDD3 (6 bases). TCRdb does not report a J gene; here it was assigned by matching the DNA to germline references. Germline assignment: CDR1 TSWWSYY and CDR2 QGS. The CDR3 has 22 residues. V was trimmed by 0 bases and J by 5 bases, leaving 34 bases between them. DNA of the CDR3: TGTGCTCTTGGGGAACTAAAAGCCCATCTACTTAGACTGGGTTTGTTAAGAGATAAACTCATCTTT. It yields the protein CALGELKAHLLRLGLLRDKLIF.

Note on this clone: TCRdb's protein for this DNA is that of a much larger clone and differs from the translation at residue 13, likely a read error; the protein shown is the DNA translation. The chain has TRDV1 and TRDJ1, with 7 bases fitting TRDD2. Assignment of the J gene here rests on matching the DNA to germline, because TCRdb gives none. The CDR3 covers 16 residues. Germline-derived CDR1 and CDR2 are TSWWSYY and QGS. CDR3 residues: CALGATFLPLTDELIF. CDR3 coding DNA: TGTGCTCTTGGGGCAACCTTCCTTCCTCTCACCGATGAACTCATCTTT.

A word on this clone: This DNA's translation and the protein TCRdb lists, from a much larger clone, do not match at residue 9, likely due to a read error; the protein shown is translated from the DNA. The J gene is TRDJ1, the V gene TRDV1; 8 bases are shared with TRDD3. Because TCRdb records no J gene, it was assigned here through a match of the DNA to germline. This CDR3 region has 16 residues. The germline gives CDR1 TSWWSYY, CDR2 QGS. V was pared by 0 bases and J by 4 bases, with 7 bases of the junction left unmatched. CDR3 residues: CALGELLGGFRDKLIF. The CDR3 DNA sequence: TGTGCTCTTGGGGAACTACTGGGGGGCTTCCGCGATAAACTCATCTTT.

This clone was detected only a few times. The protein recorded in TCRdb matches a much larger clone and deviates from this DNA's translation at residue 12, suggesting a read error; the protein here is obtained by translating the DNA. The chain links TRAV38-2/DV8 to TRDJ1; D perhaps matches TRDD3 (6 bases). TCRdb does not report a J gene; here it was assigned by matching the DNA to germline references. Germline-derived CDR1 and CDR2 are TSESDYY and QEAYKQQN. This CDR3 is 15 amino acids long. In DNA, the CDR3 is TGTGCTTATAGGGGGACGGGGATGATTCCCGATGAACTCATCTTT. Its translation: CAYRGTGMIPDELIF.

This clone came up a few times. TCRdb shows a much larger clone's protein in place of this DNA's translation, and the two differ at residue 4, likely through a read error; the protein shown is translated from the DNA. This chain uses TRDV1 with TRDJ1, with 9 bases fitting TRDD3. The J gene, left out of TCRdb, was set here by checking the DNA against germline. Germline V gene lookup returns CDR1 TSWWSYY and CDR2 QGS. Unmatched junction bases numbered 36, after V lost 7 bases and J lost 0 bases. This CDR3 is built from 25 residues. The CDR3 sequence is CALERRRPFLMLVTGGPLYTDKLIF. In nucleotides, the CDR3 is TGTGCTCTTGAGCGTCGTAGGCCTTTCCTAATGTTGGTTACTGGGGGACCGCTGTACACCGATAAACTCATCTTT.